This entry concerns a single TCR beta chain. This sample was taken from a study of shared clonotypes between healthy human individuals. Produced via immunoSEQ multiplex PCR; TCRdb's table is partial and in-frame only. Among around 2,000,000 clones listed, over 85% were seen once. Trimming left V 2 bases short and J 5 bases short, with 13 bases between. Germline values: CDR1 SGHRS, CDR2 YFSETQ. The CDR3 consists of 14 residues. It was CD45RO-negative cells, positively selected for CCR7, that made up naive CD8 cells, with terminally differentiated effector memory CD45RA+ cells excluded. Those who donated were healthy HIV-negative adults, with no recent acute infections or vaccinations reported.

The V gene is TRBV5-1, the J gene TRBJ1-2; D is perhaps TRBD1 (5 bases). The source is a man aged 18 to 30 in good health. The sequenced material came from naive CD8+ T cells sorted from blood. CDR3 coding DNA: TGCGCCAGCAGCTTATCAGGAGGGGTTTATGGCTACACCTTC. Translated, it gives CASSLSGGVYGYTF.